Sequencing of this TCR beta chain was carried out in a study of early T cells in non-severe SARS-CoV-2 infection. Background on the study: Unpaired chains resulted from sequencing bulk RNA of unsorted whole blood.

TCRdb processed the 5' RACE reads anew with MiXCR; each CDR3 protein has one entry. This sample carries under 65,000 distinct CDR3 sequences, about 13% of them seen once, and the ten largest clones take 9.3%. This CDR3 has 15 amino acids. CDR1 is LNHDA, CDR2 SQIVND, per germline (reference sequence). The trim removed 1 base at V and 2 bases at J, leaving 4 bases unmatched. This clonotype has at least ten counts. This receptor was obtained from an adult who was a healthcare worker with PCR-confirmed SARS-CoV-2 infection or an uninfected control (not recorded which). This chain uses TRBV19 with TRBJ2-7, with TRBD1 identical over 8 bases. This specimen consisted of whole blood, obtained at baseline. CDR3 coding DNA: TGTGCCAGTAGTATAGCACAGGGGGAGACCTACGAGCAGTACTTC. Amino acids: CASSIAQGETYEQYF.